These 9 T cell receptor beta chains came from one sample sequenced in a study of identical twins (dated by TCRdb to the mid-2010s). The library came from 5' RACE. The run used an Illumina HiSeq 2000. TCRdb handled the public reads itself, with Q25 trimming in fastp and clone calling in MiXCR, and kept productive beta chains. A single entry per CDR3 protein holds the most common genes and DNA from its merged rows. Across this sample there are some 630,000 distinct CDR3 sequences, with 7.1% seen only once. The top ten clonotypes cover roughly 1.6% of the sample. The same specimen was also included in a second study, on yellow fever vaccine responses in identical twins.

Sequencing input: PBMCs. All receptors derive from a young woman in good health.

The chain employs TRBV29-1 and TRBJ2-1, with D unresolved. This CDR3 has 15 residues. The germline V gene encodes CDR1 SQVTM and CDR2 ANQGSEA. V lost 5 bases to trimming and J lost 2 bases, with 16 bases between them. CDR3 in amino acids: CSVMGGQKTYNEQFF. The CDR3 coding sequence is TGCAGCGTTATGGGTGGTCAGAAAACCTACAATGAGCAGTTCTTC.

This clonotype was counted ten times or more. This chain connects TRBV5-5 to TRBJ1-1; D gene ambiguous. Trimming took 2 bases from V and 2 from J, leaving 13 bases between them. Germline loops: CDR1 SGHKS, CDR2 YYEKEE (reference sequence). This CDR3 is 15 amino acids long. The CDR3 reads CASSLHPGSNTEAFF. The CDR3 nucleotides are TGTGCCAGCAGCTTACATCCGGGAAGCAACACTGAAGCTTTCTTT.

The table lists this clonotype with a few counts. V usage is TRBV27 and J usage is TRBJ1-2, with 10 bases that match TRBD1. CDR1 is MNHEY, CDR2 SMNVEV, per germline (reference sequence). This CDR3 comprises 15 residues. The junction had 13 bases not matched to a gene; V was cut back by 7 bases and J by 8 bases. CDR3 coding DNA: TGTGCCAGCACCACCCGATGGACAGGGGGGGTCGGCTACACCTTC. Its translation: CASTTRWTGGVGYTF.

This chain links TRBV12-3 or TRBV12-4 with TRBJ2-6; 7 positions agree with TRBD2. The CDR3 extends over 17 amino acids. The junction had 6 bases not matched to a gene; V was cut back by 2 bases and J by 2 bases. CDR3: CASSLRAGEAGANVLTF. Here the CDR3 DNA reads TGTGCCAGCAGTTTACGGGCGGGAGAAGCTGGGGCCAACGTCCTGACTTTC.

As regards this clonotype: A much bigger clone sits one base away, suggesting this may be a read error. The rearrangement joins TRBV5-1 to TRBJ2-1, with 7 bases matching TRBD1. The germline V gene encodes CDR1 SGHRS and CDR2 YFSETQ. The length of the CDR3 is 17 residues. Trimming removed 4 bases from V and 3 bases from J; junction bases left unmatched: 13. CDR3 sequence (DNA): TGCGCCAGCAGCCCACGAAAACTGGGACAGCTCTACAATGAGCAGTTCTTC. Translated, it gives CASSPRKLGQLYNEQFF.

This clonotype has a handful of counts. The chain uses TRBV27 and TRBJ2-3, with D possibly being TRBD1 or TRBD2 (5 bases each). Germline V gene sequence: CDR1 MNHEY, CDR2 SMNVEV (reference sequence). Trimming removed 6 bases at V and 6 bases at J, with 13 bases between. This CDR3 contains 13 residues. The DNA of the CDR3 is TGTGCCAGCAGCTCTTCGTGGGGGGATACGCAGTATTTT. Translating it yields CASSSSWGDTQYF.

This clonotype came up many times. The rearrangement joins TRBV28 to TRBJ1-2; 9 bases align to TRBD1. The CDR3 has 15 amino acids. Germline CDR1 is MDHEN and CDR2 is SYDVKM. With 7 bases clipped from V and 5 bases from J, the junction kept 11 bases outside the gene matches. This CDR3 reads CASIPGGTGLYGYTF. The CDR3 DNA sequence: TGTGCCAGCATTCCCGGTGGGACAGGGTTATATGGCTACACCTTC.

The chain links TRBV28 to TRBJ2-7; D is perhaps TRBD1 (6 bases). The germline V gene encodes CDR1 MDHEN and CDR2 SYDVKM. This CDR3 has 12 residues. The V end lost 2 bases, the J end lost 9 bases, and 11 bases lay between the germline ends. The CDR3 sequence: CASSLGGPRQYV. The DNA for the CDR3 is TGTGCCAGCAGTTTAGGGGGCCCGCGGCAGTACGTC.

This clonotype has at least ten counts. CDR3 sequence: CASSFPGTSGYNEQFF. The CDR3 DNA sequence: TGTGCCAGCAGCTTCCCCGGGACTAGCGGGTACAATGAGCAGTTCTTC. This chain uses TRBV5-8 with TRBJ2-1; 12 bases map to TRBD2. J was trimmed by 4 bases and V by 2 bases; bases with no gene match: 4. CDR3 length: 16 amino acids. Germline lookup yields CDR1 SGHTS and CDR2 YDEGEE.